This TCR beta chain emerged from a study of T cells after yellow fever vaccination. This clonotype was counted a few times. What it binds is not known. Study-wide results and limits: FACS-sorted repertoires could contain abundant clonotypes contaminating from the bulk population. It was the secondary response that reached its peak faster, day 5 versus 15, but it was weaker.

Trimming left V 1 base short and J 14 bases short, with 16 bases between. CDR1 is SQVTM, CDR2 ANQGSEA, per germline. The CDR3 contains 12 residues. 5'RACE template switching added a universal primer site and UMIs to TCR cDNA. TCRdb re-called the 5' RACE reads with MiXCR, one entry per CDR3 protein. The sample records some 600,000 distinct CDR3 sequences, about 12% being singletons. This sample comprised PBMCs, obtained on the day of the yellow fever booster vaccination. The V call is TRBV29-1, the J call TRBJ2-3; D is unresolved. This TCR was recovered from a man younger than 40 who received the YFV17D yellow fever vaccine. CDR3 in DNA: TGCAGCGTTGAAGGGACCCCGACCAGCAGGTATTTT. Protein product: CSVEGTPTSRYF.